The 29 T cell receptor beta chains presented below share a single source sample, sequenced in a study of identical twins (TCRdb year 2016). The library relied on 5' RACE. Instrument used: Illumina HiSeq 2000. Using fastp at Q25 and MiXCR, TCRdb reprocessed the public reads and kept productive beta chains. Merged by CDR3 protein, the rows form single entries marked with the most common genes and DNA. The sample table contains hundreds of thousands of distinct CDR3 sequences; only one count was recorded for around 24% of them. More than 0.4% of the sample is in the top ten clones. These data were likewise used in another study, on yellow fever vaccine responses in identical twins.

The material sequenced was CD4+ T cells sorted from blood. The receptors stem from a woman aged 18-30 years in good health.

This chain links TRBV18 with TRBJ2-2; 7 bases agree with TRBD1. The V and J ends lost 1 base and 0 bases, in that order; junction bases with no gene match: 5. The CDR3 is 17 amino acids. The V gene's germline CDR1 is KGHSH and CDR2 LQKENI. As DNA, the CDR3 is TGTGCCAGCTCACCACGGTCACAGGGGCCGAACACCGGGGAGCTGTTTTTT. Its translation is CASSPRSQGPNTGELFF.

The V and J genes are TRBV5-1 and TRBJ2-5; 11 bases match TRBD2. The CDR3 spans 15 residues. CDR1 is SGHRS, CDR2 YFSETQ, per germline. V was pared by 4 bases and J by 4 bases, with 6 bases of the junction left unmatched. The CDR3 sequence is CASSPGGTSGETQYF. DNA of the CDR3: TGCGCCAGCAGCCCCGGAGGGACTAGCGGAGAGACCCAGTACTTC.

This chain links TRBV5-6 with TRBJ2-7, with D unclear. CDR1 and CDR2 (germline): SGHDT, YYEEEE. This CDR3 spans 13 amino acids. The V gene lost 2 bases and the J gene lost 9 bases, with 15 bases spanning the gap. The CDR3 reads CASSFGSSSPQYV. The CDR3 DNA is TGTGCCAGCAGCTTTGGGTCTTCGTCACCGCAGTACGTC.

The chain employs TRBV11-2 and TRBJ2-5; TRBD2 agrees at 10 bases. Germline values: CDR1 SGHAT, CDR2 FQNNGV. This CDR3 contains 19 residues. V dropped 2 bases and J dropped 5; count of bases not matched to a gene: 17. The CDR3 is CASSLRGRAQREGRETQYF. The CDR3 DNA is TGTGCCAGCAGCTTAAGGGGTCGGGCACAGCGGGAGGGCCGGGAGACCCAGTACTTC.

The V call is TRBV20-1, the J call TRBJ1-6; D is undetermined. Germline CDR1 reads DFQATT; CDR2 reads SNEGSKA (reference sequence). The V gene lost 4 bases and the J gene lost 3 bases, with 10 bases spanning the gap. The CDR3 loop spans 14 amino acids. The CDR3 sequence: CSATKGGYNSPLHF. As DNA, the CDR3 is TGCAGTGCTACAAAAGGAGGCTATAATTCACCCCTCCACTTT.

This chain uses TRBV6-5 with TRBJ1-2, with no clear D. From germline, CDR1 is MNHEY and CDR2 SVGAGI. V dropped 6 bases and J dropped 2 bases, with 7 bases sitting between them. CDR3 length: 12 amino acids. CDR3 sequence (DNA): TGTGCCAGCAGGCGAGGGAACTATGGCTACACCTTC. Translation: CASRRGNYGYTF.

The genes are TRBV15 and TRBJ2-1; either TRBD1 or TRBD2 may supply D (6 bases each). CDR1 is LNHNV, CDR2 YYDKDF, per germline (reference sequence). This CDR3 contains 16 residues. Trimming took 0 bases from V and 0 from J, leaving 9 bases between them. CDR3 DNA sequence: TGTGCCACCAGCAGAGATGGGGGGCTCTCCTACAATGAGCAGTTCTTC. It codes for CATSRDGGLSYNEQFF.

This clonotype was observed a few times. The rearrangement joins TRBV20-1 to TRBJ2-1; D is unresolved. Germline assignment: CDR1 DFQATT and CDR2 SNEGSKA (reference sequence). This CDR3 is 15 amino acids long. The V end was cut by 0 bases, the J end by 9 bases, with 18 bases between. In DNA, the CDR3 is TGCAGTGCTAGAGAGGTCCGCTACTCAATGCTTGAGCAGTTCTTC. Its protein is CSAREVRYSMLEQFF.

The rearrangement joins TRBV5-4 to TRBJ1-3, with D maybe TRBD1 (6 bases). Germline CDR1 reads SGHNT; CDR2 reads YYREEE (reference sequence). CDR3 length equals 18 residues. With 3 bases removed from V and 0 bases from J, the gap between germline ends came to 19 bases. The CDR3 DNA is TGTGCCAGCAGCTCCCAGACCGGGACAACGAGCTCTGGAAACACCATATATTTT. It specifies CASSSQTGTTSSGNTIYF.

V gene TRBV5-1 combines with J gene TRBJ2-3; 11 nucleotides align to TRBD2. Germline CDR1 and CDR2: SGHRS and YFSETQ. J gave up 6 bases and V 0 bases, and 6 bases lay outside the gene matches. This CDR3 is built from 16 residues. The CDR3 here is CASSLGLAGLWDTQYF. The CDR3 bases are TGCGCCAGCAGCTTGGGACTAGCGGGACTATGGGATACGCAGTATTTT.

The table lists this clonotype with a few counts. The V gene is TRBV15, the J gene TRBJ2-3; 13 nucleotides match TRBD2. Germline loops: CDR1 LNHNV, CDR2 YYDKDF (reference sequence). V shed 1 base and J 6 bases; nucleotides not matched to a gene: 7. The CDR3 covers 17 residues. The CDR3, as DNA: TGTGCCACCAGCAGAGGACTAGCGGGAGGTTCAGGGGATACGCAGTATTTT. It yields the protein CATSRGLAGGSGDTQYF.

This clonotype showed up just a few times. The J gene is TRBJ1-2, the V gene TRBV24-1; a weak D match, TRBD1 (5 bases). The CDR3 covers 13 residues. The germline V and J ends were trimmed by 7 bases and 0 bases, with 8 bases remaining between them. The germline V gene encodes CDR1 KGHDR and CDR2 SFDVKD. CDR3 DNA: TGTGCCACCAGCCGGGGGTCTAACTATGGCTACACCTTC. It is translated as CATSRGSNYGYTF.

The rearrangement links TRBV3-1 to TRBJ2-1; 12 bases are a match to TRBD2. The CDR3 sequence is 14 residues long. Germline-derived CDR1 and CDR2 are LGHDT and YNNKEL (reference sequence). J gave up 15 bases and V 1 base, and 7 bases lay outside the gene matches. CDR3 amino acids: CASSQGLAGVDRFF. CDR3 nucleotides: TGTGCCAGCAGCCAAGGACTAGCGGGGGTGGATCGGTTCTTC.

The chain recombines TRBV11-2 with TRBJ2-7, with D perhaps TRBD2 (6 bases). V was shortened by 1 base and J by 6 bases, with 7 bases between the two germline ends. The CDR3 loop spans 12 amino acids. Germline-derived CDR1 and CDR2 are SGHAT and FQNNGV. The DNA of the CDR3 is TGTGCCAGCAGCTTAGGGGGGGTCGAGCAGTACGTC. Translation gives CASSLGGVEQYV.

The chain uses TRBV5-1 and TRBJ2-1, with 11 positions matching TRBD1. This CDR3 is built from 13 residues. Germline-derived CDR1 and CDR2 are SGHRS and YFSETQ. Unmatched junction bases numbered 3, after V lost 7 bases and J lost 6 bases. The DNA of the CDR3 is TGCGCCAGCCGGGACAGGGGGTTCAATGAGCAGTTCTTC. It specifies CASRDRGFNEQFF.

This chain connects TRBV3-1 to TRBJ1-2; TRBD1 aligns across 8 bases. V shed 2 bases and J 7 bases; nucleotides not matched to a gene: 6. Germline V gene lookup returns CDR1 LGHDT and CDR2 YNNKEL (reference sequence). The CDR3 consists of 14 residues. The CDR3 nucleotides read TGTGCCAGCAGCCAAAAAGGACAGGGTGGTGGCTACACCTTC. Translated: CASSQKGQGGGYTF.

This clonotype was detected a few times. The V and J genes are TRBV6-1 and TRBJ1-5, with 9 nucleotides matching TRBD1. Germline V gene lookup returns CDR1 MNHNS and CDR2 SASEGT. The CDR3 has 15 amino acids. V shed 5 bases, J shed 2 bases, and the junction held 4 bases outside the gene matches. The CDR3 loop reads CASSLRTGGNQPQHF. DNA of the CDR3: TGTGCCAGCAGTCTCCGGACAGGGGGCAATCAGCCCCAGCATTTT.

The rearrangement joins TRBV12-3 or TRBV12-4 to TRBJ1-2, with D maybe TRBD1 (6 bases). The CDR3 covers 13 residues. The ends were cut back, 6 bases at V and 1 base at J, with 9 bases in the middle. DNA for the CDR3: TGTGCCAGCAGCGGACAGAGTAACTATGGCTACACCTTC. Translation: CASSGQSNYGYTF.

The chain couples TRBV6-5 to TRBJ1-2, with TRBD1 identical over 7 bases. Looked up from germline, CDR1 is MNHEY and CDR2 is SVGAGI. Losses at the gene ends were 2 bases for V and 9 bases for J; bases not matched to a gene: 3. The CDR3 extends over 12 amino acids. The CDR3 DNA reads as TGTGCCAGCAGTTACATGGGACAGAGCTACACCTTC. Translation: CASSYMGQSYTF.

This chain uses TRBV5-1 with TRBJ2-1, with 13 nucleotides matching TRBD2. Per the germline V gene, CDR1 is SGHRS and CDR2 is YFSETQ. V lost 6 bases, J lost 9 bases, and 6 bases stayed unmatched. CDR3 length: 14 residues. The DNA of the CDR3 is TGCGCCAGCAAACTAGCGGGAGGGCCGGGTGAGCAGTTCTTC. Protein sequence: CASKLAGGPGEQFF.

This chain uses TRBV12-3 or TRBV12-4 with TRBJ2-1; 7 bases are a match to TRBD2. This CDR3 has 17 amino acids. The ends lost 6 bases at V and 7 bases at J; junction bases unmatched: 18. The CDR3 here is CASRSTQLASLGNEQFF. CDR3 bases: TGTGCCAGCAGAAGTACACAACTAGCGAGCTTAGGGAATGAGCAGTTCTTC.

The chain combines TRBV2 with TRBJ1-1, with D possibly being TRBD1 (5 bases). The germline CDR1 and CDR2 sequences are SNHLY and FYNNEI. CDR3 length equals 12 residues. V gave up 5 bases and J gave up 3 bases, with 7 bases separating them. Here the CDR3 reads CASSWGYTEAFF. CDR3 nucleotides: TGTGCCAGCAGTTGGGGGTACACTGAAGCTTTCTTT.

A few counts support this clonotype. V and J are TRBV5-1 and TRBJ2-3; 12 nucleotides align to TRBD2. V lost 2 bases to trimming and J lost 0 bases; unmatched junction nucleotides: 7. Germline V gene lookup returns CDR1 SGHRS and CDR2 YFSETQ. The CDR3 is 18 residues long. The CDR3 DNA is TGCGCCAGCAGCTTCCAGACTAGCGGGGGCTACAGCACAGATACGCAGTATTTT. This sequence encodes CASSFQTSGGYSTDTQYF.

The J gene is TRBJ1-1, the V gene TRBV5-1; D is perhaps TRBD1 (5 bases). The CDR3 runs 14 residues. V was pared by 2 bases and J by 0 bases, with 8 bases between. Germline lookup yields CDR1 SGHRS and CDR2 YFSETQ. The CDR3: CASSFRDMNTEAFF. CDR3 DNA sequence: TGCGCCAGCAGCTTCAGGGATATGAACACTGAAGCTTTCTTT.

This clonotype has more than one count but fewer than ten. The rearrangement links TRBV7-9 to TRBJ2-2; D is possibly TRBD2 (5 bases). This CDR3 comprises 13 residues. The germline CDR1 and CDR2 sequences are SEHNR and FQNEAQ (reference sequence). V gave up 6 bases and J gave up 7 bases, with 12 bases separating them. In nucleotides, the CDR3 is TGTGCCAGCAGGAATAGCGAGGACGGGGAGCTGTTTTTT. Its translation is CASRNSEDGELFF.

This clonotype was observed a handful of times. CDR3 coding DNA: TGTGCCAGTGCGGATTTAACGTGGTACGAGCAGTACTTC. Its translation: CASADLTWYEQYF. The gene calls are TRBV2 and TRBJ2-7, with D unresolved. This CDR3 comprises 13 residues. Per the germline V gene, CDR1 is SNHLY and CDR2 is FYNNEI. V was clipped by 9 bases and J by 4 bases, with 16 bases between them.

This clonotype appeared a few times. V gene TRBV5-1 combines with J gene TRBJ2-1; 11 bases are a match to TRBD2. Germline V gene lookup returns CDR1 SGHRS and CDR2 YFSETQ. This CDR3 comprises 17 residues. The V gene end was trimmed by 4 bases and the J gene end by 6 bases; junction bases not matched to a gene: 12. CDR3 DNA sequence: TGCGCCAGCAGCCGGGGATTTGGACTAGCGGGCCTCAATGAGCAGTTCTTC. Its protein is CASSRGFGLAGLNEQFF.

This clonotype was seen more than once but under ten times. V and J are TRBV12-3 or TRBV12-4 and TRBJ1-6, with a weak D call TRBD1 (5 bases). The CDR3 runs to 14 residues. Trimming left V 5 bases short and J 5 bases short, with 10 bases between. The CDR3 here is CASSGGIDNSPLHF. The CDR3 DNA reads TGTGCCAGCAGTGGGGGAATAGATAATTCACCCCTCCACTTT.

This clonotype was counted between two and nine times. The chain employs TRBV7-8 and TRBJ1-6; D possibly corresponds to TRBD1 (5 bases). This CDR3 is 16 amino acids long. Germline loops: CDR1 SGHVS, CDR2 FQNEAQ. Between the trimmed V and J ends, which lost 0 bases and 7 bases, there was a span of 13 bases. CDR3 protein: CASSLAWVQGNSPLHF. The CDR3 DNA is TGTGCCAGCAGCTTAGCGTGGGTTCAGGGCAATTCACCCCTCCACTTT.